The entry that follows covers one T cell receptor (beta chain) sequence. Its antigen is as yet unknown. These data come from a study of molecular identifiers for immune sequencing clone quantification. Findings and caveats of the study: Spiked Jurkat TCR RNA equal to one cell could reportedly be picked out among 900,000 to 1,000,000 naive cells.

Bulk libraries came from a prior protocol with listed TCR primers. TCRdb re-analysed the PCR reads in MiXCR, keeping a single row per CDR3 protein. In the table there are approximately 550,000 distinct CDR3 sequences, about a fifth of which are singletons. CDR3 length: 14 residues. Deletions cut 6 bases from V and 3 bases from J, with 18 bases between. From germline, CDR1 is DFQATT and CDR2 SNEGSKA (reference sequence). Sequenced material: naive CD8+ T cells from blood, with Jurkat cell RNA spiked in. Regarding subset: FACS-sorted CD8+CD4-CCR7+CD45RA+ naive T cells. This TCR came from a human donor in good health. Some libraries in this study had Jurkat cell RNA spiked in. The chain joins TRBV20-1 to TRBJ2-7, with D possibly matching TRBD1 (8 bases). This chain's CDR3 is CSAGGTGLGYEQYF. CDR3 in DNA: TGCAGTGCGGGAGGGACAGGTCTGGGCTACGAGCAGTACTTC.